This T cell receptor beta chain was sequenced during a study of cytomegalovirus exposure and HLA in healthy donors. Study results and caveats: Some V segments could not be told apart, so they were left out, TRBV6-2 and TRBV6-3 among them. A later analysis appeared to link common viral pathogens to several of the most significant clusters.

The germline CDR1 and CDR2 sequences are MNHEY and SVGAGI. Trimming removed 9 bases at V and 0 bases at J, with 12 bases between. The CDR3 runs 15 residues. Donors had nominal health at sampling but likely had unrecorded immune exposures. The PCR used 60 Vbeta and 13 Jbeta primers. Profiling relied on immunoSEQ multiplex PCR, and the TCRdb table lists in-frame clones only, not all of them. This sample has some 150,000 clones, with approximately 77% found just once. Note on this clone: Its antigen is unknown.

The V gene is TRBV6-5, the J gene TRBJ1-6, with D perhaps matching TRBD1 (5 bases). Specimen: PBMCs. This TCR came from a male donor in good health and CMV-seronegative. This chain's CDR3 is CASRGSFSYNSPLHF. In DNA, the CDR3 is TGTGCCAGTAGGGGTTCATTCTCCTATAATTCACCCCTCCACTTT.